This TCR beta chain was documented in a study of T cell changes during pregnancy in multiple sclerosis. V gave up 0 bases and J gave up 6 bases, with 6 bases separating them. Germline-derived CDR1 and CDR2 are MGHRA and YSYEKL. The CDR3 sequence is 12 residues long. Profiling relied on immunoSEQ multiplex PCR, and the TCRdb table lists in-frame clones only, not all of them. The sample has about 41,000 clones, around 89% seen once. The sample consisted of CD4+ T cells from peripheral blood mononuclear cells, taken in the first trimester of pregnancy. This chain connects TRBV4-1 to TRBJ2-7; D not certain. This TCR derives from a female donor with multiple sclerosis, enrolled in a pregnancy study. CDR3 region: CASSQDFREQYF. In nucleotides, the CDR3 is TGCGCCAGCAGCCAAGATTTCCGCGAGCAGTACTTC.